This entry concerns a single T cell receptor (beta chain). The source of the sample is a study of CD8 T cells in Susac syndrome. The CDR3 length is 15 residues. Germline loops: CDR1 DFQATT, CDR2 SNEGSKA (reference sequence). The ends lost 5 bases at V and 4 bases at J; junction bases unmatched: 11. Reverse transcription used 0.5 to 1 ug RNA and random hexamers. The method of amplification for TCR beta CDR3 was immunoSEQ multiplex PCR, covering 54 Vbeta and 13 Jbeta. TCRdb reanalysed the immunoSEQ multiplex PCR reads using MiXCR and keeps one entry per CDR3 protein. The sample records around 130,000 distinct CDR3 sequences, 94% being singletons. CD8+ and CD4+ blood T cells underwent TCR beta sequencing. Healthy donors constituted the controls, which were matched for age and sex. TEMRA cells were FACS-enriched, while CD8+ and CD4+ T cells were negatively isolated.

The sequence came from a human donor in good health. The specimen sequenced was CD4+ T cells from PBMCs. The chain combines TRBV20-1 with TRBJ2-5; 9 bases map to TRBD1. The CDR3 loop is CSARPGTGIGETQYF. The CDR3 DNA reads as TGCAGTGCTCGTCCCGGGACAGGGATCGGAGAGACCCAGTACTTC.